This T cell receptor (beta chain) was found in a study of blood T cell repertoires in COVID-19. Overall study context: COVID-19 samples collected from the United States, Italy and Spain covered acute and convalescent phases. Sample material is recorded as cDNA or gDNA derived from T cells, B-cell-depleted T cells, or PBMCs.

Methods used by the authors: Quantification of nucleated cells was approximated via reference gene primer amplification. Libraries were prepared by immunoSEQ multiplex PCR; TCRdb keeps only in-frame clonotypes and omits some of them. D and trimming were read from the DNA, whereas the V and J calls and clone size are those reported in that table. The data show 62,000 or so clones, with 75% to 90% seen just once and less than 2.5% held by the top ten. The CDR3 extends over 15 amino acids. CDR1 is LGHDT, CDR2 YNNKEL, per germline (reference sequence). The J segment lost 4 bases and the V segment lost 1 base, leaving 6 bases of the junction unmatched.

This chain uses TRBV3-1 (or the pseudogene TRBV3-2) with TRBJ1-1; 7 bases map to TRBD1. The source is a human donor in a cohort sampled during active COVID-19. Sequenced: peripheral blood. CDR3 amino acids: CASSQGGAGGTEAFF. In DNA, the CDR3 is TGTGCCAGCAGCCAAGGGGGAGCAGGGGGCACTGAAGCTTTCTTT.